This T cell receptor (beta chain) was found in a study of regulatory T cells in long-lasting Graves disease. Library construction for TCR beta used iRepertoire HTBI primers and Arm-PCR of CDR3 regions. Each CDR3 protein gets one entry after TCRdb re-called the multiplex PCR reads with MiXCR. Of a few hundred thousand distinct CDR3 sequences listed, over 12% are singletons. Germline values: CDR1 MNHNS, CDR2 SASEGT. The CDR3 runs 13 residues. V was shortened by 2 bases and J by 6 bases, with 8 bases between the two germline ends. The time point was: newly diagnosed GD, antithyroid drugs for less than 3 months. The authors made the TCR library using RNA they extracted from PBMCs. The patient group derived from an endocrinology department in Xi'an, China. Blood from the periphery, nine milliliters in all, was drawn into EDTA tubes. Separately, the same data were catalogued under a study of T cells in Graves' hyperthyroidism and ophthalmopathy. That source notes: Patients between 18 and 65 years old had hyperthyroidism, newly diagnosed and lasting under 2 months. Carried out on the TCR CDR3, a first-round RT-PCR used the HTBI primer set.

Source: peripheral blood mononuclear cells (PBMCs), taken at new diagnosis, from a patient treated with antithyroid drugs. The TCR comes from a woman aged 40 to 50 with Graves disease. V is TRBV6-1 and J is TRBJ2-1, with D unresolved. Written as DNA, the CDR3 is TGTGCCAGCAGTGAAACGAGAGTCAATGAGCAGTTCTTC. Residues: CASSETRVNEQFF.